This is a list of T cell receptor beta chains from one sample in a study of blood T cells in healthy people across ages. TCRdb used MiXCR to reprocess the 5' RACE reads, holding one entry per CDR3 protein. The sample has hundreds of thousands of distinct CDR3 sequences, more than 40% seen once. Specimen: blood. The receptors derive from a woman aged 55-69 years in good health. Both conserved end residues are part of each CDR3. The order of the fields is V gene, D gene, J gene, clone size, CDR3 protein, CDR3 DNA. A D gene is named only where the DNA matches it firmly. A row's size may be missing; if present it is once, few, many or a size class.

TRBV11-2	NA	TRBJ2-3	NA	CANLDSTDTQYF	TGTGCCAACCTCGACAGCACAGATACGCAGTATTTT
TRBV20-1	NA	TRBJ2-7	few	CSARGARTAKPTYEQYF	TGCAGTGCGAGGGGGGCTCGGACGGCCAAACCTACCTACGAGCAGTACTTC
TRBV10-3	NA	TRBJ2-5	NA	CAISPHSPETQCF	TGTGCCATCAGCCCTCACTCGCCAGAGACCCAGTGCTTC
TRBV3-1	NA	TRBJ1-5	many	CAPSHQPQHF	TGTGCCCCGTCCCATCAGCCCCAGCATTTT
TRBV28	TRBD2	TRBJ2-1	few	CASSPSGRAEQFF	TGTGCCAGCAGCCCTAGCGGGAGGGCCGAGCAGTTCTTC
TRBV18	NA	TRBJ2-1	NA	CASSPPHANSYNEQFF	TGTGCCAGCTCACCTCCTCATGCGAACTCCTACAATGAGCAGTTCTTC
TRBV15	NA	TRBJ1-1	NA	CATSRSQGTYTEAFF	TGTGCCACCAGCAGGTCTCAGGGGACGTACACTGAAGCTTTCTTT
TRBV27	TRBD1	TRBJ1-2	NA	CASGNRKGQGPNYGYTF	TGTGCCAGCGGTAATAGAAAAGGACAGGGACCTAACTATGGCTACACCTTC
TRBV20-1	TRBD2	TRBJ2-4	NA	CSARDWGLATVGTKNIQYF	TGCAGTGCTAGAGATTGGGGACTAGCGACGGTGGGGACCAAAAACATTCAGTACTTC
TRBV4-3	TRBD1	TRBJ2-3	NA	CASSQYRGKGPDTQYF	TGCGCCAGCAGCCAGTACAGGGGGAAAGGACCAGATACGCAGTATTTT
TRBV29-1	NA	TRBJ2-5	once	CSVDYPSGGETLYF	TGCAGCGTTGATTATCCTAGTGGCGGGGAGACCCTGTACTTC
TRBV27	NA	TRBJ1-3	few	CASSLTFSGNTIYF	TGTGCCAGCAGTTTGACGTTCTCTGGAAACACCATATATTTT
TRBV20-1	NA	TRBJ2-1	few	CSARRTPTYNEQFF	TGCAGTGCCCGGAGGACCCCCACCTACAATGAGCAGTTCTTC
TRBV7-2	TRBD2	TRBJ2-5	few	CASSLSGSLETQYF	TGTGCCAGCAGCCTCAGCGGGAGCCTGGAGACCCAGTACTTC
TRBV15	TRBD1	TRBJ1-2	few	CATGETGIIGYTF	TGTGCCACTGGGGAGACAGGGATTATTGGCTACACCTTC
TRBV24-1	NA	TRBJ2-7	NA	CATSDPEASSYNEQYF	TGTGCCACCAGTGATCCCGAGGCGAGCTCCTACAATGAGCAGTACTTC
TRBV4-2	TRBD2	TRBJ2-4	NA	CASSQGLAGEIVAKNIQYF	TGTGCCAGCAGCCAAGGACTAGCGGGAGAGATAGTAGCCAAAAACATTCAGTACTTC
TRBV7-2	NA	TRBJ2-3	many	CASSTRRLSADTQYF	TGTGCCAGCAGCACCCGCAGACTATCAGCAGATACGCAGTATTTT
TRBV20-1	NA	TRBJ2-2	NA	CSARDPRESTGELFF	TGCAGTGCTAGAGATCCCCGGGAGAGCACCGGGGAGCTGTTTTTT
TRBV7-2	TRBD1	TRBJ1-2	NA	CASTLPGQGLGGYTF	TGTGCCAGCACCCTACCGGGACAGGGTCTAGGTGGCTACACCTTC
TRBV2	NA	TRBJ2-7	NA	CASDPGTKTYEQYF	TGTGCCAGCGACCCCGGGACCAAAACCTACGAGCAGTACTTC
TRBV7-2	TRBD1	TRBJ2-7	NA	CASSLGQGVEQYF	TGTGCCAGCAGCTTGGGACAGGGTGTCGAGCAGTACTTC
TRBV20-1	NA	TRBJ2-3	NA	CSARGGGGSPDTQYF	TGCAGTGCTAGAGGTGGTGGGGGCAGTCCAGATACGCAGTATTTT
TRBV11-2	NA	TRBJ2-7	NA	CASSLGSGPIYNEQYF	TGTGCCAGCAGCTTAGGGTCTGGCCCAATCTACAATGAGCAGTACTTC
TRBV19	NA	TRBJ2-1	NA	CASRGLDSDAYNEQFF	TGTGCCAGTAGGGGCCTCGACAGTGATGCCTACAATGAGCAGTTCTTC
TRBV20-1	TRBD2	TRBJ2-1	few	CSAGTSGRVVEQFF	TGCAGTGCGGGAACTAGCGGGAGAGTCGTTGAGCAGTTCTTC
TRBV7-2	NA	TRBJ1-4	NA	CASSLSISQEKLFF	TGTGCCAGCAGCTTAAGTATTTCCCAGGAAAAACTGTTTTTT
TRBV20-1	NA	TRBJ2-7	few	CSASRGQGQDEQYF	TGCAGTGCTAGTCGGGGTCAGGGGCAAGACGAGCAGTACTTC
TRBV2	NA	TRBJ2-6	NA	CAGSRDFSGANVLTF	TGTGCCGGCAGTAGGGATTTCTCTGGGGCCAACGTCCTGACTTTC
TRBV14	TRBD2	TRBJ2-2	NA	CASSRGLAGVTGELFF	TGTGCCAGCAGCCGAGGACTAGCGGGAGTTACCGGGGAGCTGTTTTTT
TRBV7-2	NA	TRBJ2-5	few	CASSSRRGGETQYF	TGTGCCAGCAGCTCAAGGAGAGGGGGAGAGACCCAGTACTTC
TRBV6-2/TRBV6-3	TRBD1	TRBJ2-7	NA	CASSPDRALSSYEQYF	TGTGCCAGCAGTCCTGACAGGGCCCTAAGCTCCTACGAGCAGTACTTC
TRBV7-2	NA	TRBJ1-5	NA	CASSLDASLYQPQHF	TGTGCCAGCAGCTTAGACGCCAGTCTGTATCAGCCCCAGCATTTT
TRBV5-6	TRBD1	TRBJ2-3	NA	CASSSRDRAPDTQYF	TGTGCCAGCAGCTCCCGGGACAGGGCCCCAGATACGCAGTATTTT
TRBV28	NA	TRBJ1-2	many	CASSPPSGIYGYTF	TGTGCCAGCAGCCCACCTTCAGGGATCTATGGCTACACCTTC
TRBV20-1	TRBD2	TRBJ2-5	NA	CSASRAGGTNEQYF	TGCAGTGCTAGCCGAGCGGGAGGTACCAATGAGCAGTACTTC
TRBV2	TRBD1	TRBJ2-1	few	CASSEGQGNNEQFF	TGTGCCAGCAGTGAGGGACAGGGTAACAATGAGCAGTTCTTC
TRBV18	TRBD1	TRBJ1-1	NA	CASSPATGASGTEAFF	TGTGCCAGCTCACCGGCGACAGGGGCTTCGGGGACTGAAGCTTTCTTT
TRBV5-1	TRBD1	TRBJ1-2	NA	CASGKDRGEGYTF	TGCGCCAGCGGAAAAGACAGGGGGGAAGGCTACACCTTC
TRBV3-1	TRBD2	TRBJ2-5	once	CASSLPGGREQYF	TGTGCCAGCAGCCTTCCGGGAGGGCGAGAGCAGTACTTC
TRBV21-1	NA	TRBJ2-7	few	CASAEPAGPRFRSPLLIYEQYF	TGTGCCAGCGCCGAGCCGGCGGGCCCTAGATTTCGGTCCCCCCTACTTATTTACGAGCAGTACTTC
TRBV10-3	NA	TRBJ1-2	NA	CAISATDSHYYGYTF	TGTGCCATCAGTGCCACGGACAGCCACTACTATGGCTACACCTTC
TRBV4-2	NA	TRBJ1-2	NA	CASSQERQARYTF	TGTGCCAGCAGCCAAGAGCGGCAAGCCCGCTACACCTTC
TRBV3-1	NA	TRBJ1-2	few	CASSPRDNYYGYTF	TGTGCCAGCAGCCCCAGGGACAACTACTATGGCTACACCTTC
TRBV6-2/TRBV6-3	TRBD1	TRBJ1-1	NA	CASIGRQGNTEAFF	TGTGCCAGCATCGGGCGACAGGGGAACACTGAAGCTTTCTTT
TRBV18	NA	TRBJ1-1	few	CASSDSLNTEAFF	TGTGCCAGCTCGGACAGCTTGAACACTGAAGCTTTCTTT
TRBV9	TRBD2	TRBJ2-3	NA	CASSVRTSGRGDTQYF	TGTGCCAGCAGCGTAAGGACTAGCGGGAGAGGAGATACGCAGTATTTT